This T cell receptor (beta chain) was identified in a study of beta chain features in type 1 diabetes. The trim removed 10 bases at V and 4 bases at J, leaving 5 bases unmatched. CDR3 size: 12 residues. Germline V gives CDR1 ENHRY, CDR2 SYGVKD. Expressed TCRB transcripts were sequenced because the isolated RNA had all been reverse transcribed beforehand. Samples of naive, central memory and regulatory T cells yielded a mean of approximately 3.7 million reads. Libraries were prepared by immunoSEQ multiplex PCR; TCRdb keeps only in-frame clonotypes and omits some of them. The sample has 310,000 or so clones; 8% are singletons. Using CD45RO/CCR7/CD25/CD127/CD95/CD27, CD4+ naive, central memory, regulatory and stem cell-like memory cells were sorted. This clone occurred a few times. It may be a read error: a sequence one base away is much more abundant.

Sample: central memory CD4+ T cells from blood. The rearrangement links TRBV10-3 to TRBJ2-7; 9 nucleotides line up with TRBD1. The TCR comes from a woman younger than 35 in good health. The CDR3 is CATTGTGYEQYF. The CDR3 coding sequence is TGTGCCACCACCGGGACAGGGTACGAGCAGTACTTC.